The clone carrying this T cell receptor beta chain was seen only once. The immunoSEQ assay was v3. Libraries were sequenced to 2 million to 2.5 million read pairs (survey) or about 5-6 million (deep). Produced via immunoSEQ multiplex PCR; TCRdb's table is partial and in-frame only. The sample includes about 59,000 clones, roughly 80% of them seen just once. The sample comes from a study of TIL therapy for anti-PD-1-resistant metastatic lung cancer. Study-level information: Half of patients were current or former smokers.

Sample time point: pre-treatment sample, taken before nivolumab and TIL therapy. Adults with stage 4 NSCLC were enrolled in a phase I trial. This receptor was identified in a person aged 30 to 80 with non-small cell lung cancer. The source was blood, collected at baseline.

Written as DNA, the CDR3 is TGCGCCAGCAGCCAAGCAACCGGGGGCTACGAGCAGTACTTC. This codes for CASSQATGGYEQYF. This chain links TRBV4-3 with TRBJ2-7; D perhaps matches TRBD2 (6 bases). The V gene's germline CDR1 is LGHNA and CDR2 YSLEER. The length of the CDR3 is 14 residues. V was cut by 1 base and J by 3 bases, with 10 bases left in between.